This T cell receptor (beta chain) was obtained from a study of identical twins. This CDR3 is 17 amino acids long. V dropped 2 bases and J dropped 1; count of bases not matched to a gene: 10. CDR1 is SGHRS and CDR2 is YFSETQ in the germline V gene. TCRdb re-called the 5' RACE reads through MiXCR, storing one row per CDR3 protein. The table includes roughly 720,000 distinct CDR3 sequences, about 18% detected once. The sample also formed part of further work on T cells expressing NK-cell markers.

Sequenced sample: PBMCs. The chain links TRBV5-1 to TRBJ2-5, with 8 bases that match TRBD1. The source is a woman aged 18-29 years in good health. The CDR3 DNA follows: TGCGCCAGCAGCTTAGGGGGACAGGCGGCGACCCAAGAGACCCAGTACTTC. Amino acids: CASSLGGQAATQETQYF.